This T cell receptor (beta chain) was identified during a study of neurological immune-mediated disorders. This clonotype has at least ten counts. TCRdb re-called the 5' RACE reads through MiXCR, storing one row per CDR3 protein. Here the sample spans around 30,000 distinct CDR3 sequences, over 1.2% being singletons. This TCR derives from a woman in her twenties or thirties with multiple sclerosis. Sequenced sample: PBMCs.

The CDR3 nucleotides are TGCAGTGCTAGAGATTTTTCAGGGCAGGGGGAAGCTTTCTTT. Translation: CSARDFSGQGEAFF. The V gene is TRBV20-1, the J gene TRBJ1-1, with a tentative D call TRBD1 (6 bases). Trimming removed 0 bases at V and 8 bases at J, with 16 bases between. CDR3 length equals 14 residues. Germline values: CDR1 DFQATT, CDR2 SNEGSKA (reference sequence).